One sample yielded the 28 T cell receptor beta chains listed below, sequenced in a study of blood T cells in healthy people across ages. The use of a sample-barcoded 5' primer and a J-beta primer mix characterized a second PCR of about 7 to 12 cycles. TCRdb used MiXCR to reprocess the 5' RACE reads, holding one entry per CDR3 protein. The table includes under 800,000 distinct CDR3 sequences, approximately 39% detected once. The sequencing input was blood. The receptors stem from a woman aged 55-70 years in good health.

Written as DNA, the CDR3 is TGTGCCAGCAGCGGGGAGGGTGGAAACACCATATATTTT. Its protein product is CASSGEGGNTIYF. The rearrangement links TRBV9 to TRBJ1-3; D is uncertain. The germline V and J ends were trimmed by 3 bases and 3 bases, with 7 bases remaining between them. This CDR3 comprises 13 residues. Germline CDR1 and CDR2: SGDLS and YYNGEE.

This chain links TRBV15 with TRBJ2-3, with unresolved D. CDR3 length: 14 amino acids. V gave up 3 bases and J gave up 0 bases, with 7 bases separating them. The germline CDR1 and CDR2 sequences are LNHNV and YYDKDF (reference sequence). This chain's CDR3 is CATSRGGSTDTQYF. CDR3 DNA sequence: TGTGCCACCAGCAGGGGCGGTAGCACAGATACGCAGTATTTT. The full variable domain, completed using reference TRBV15 and TRBJ2-3, is DAMVIQNPRYQVTQFGKPVTLSCSQTLNHNVMYWYQQKSSQAPKLLFHYYDKDFNNEADTPDNFQSRRPNTSFCFLDIRSPGLGDTAMYLCATSRGGSTDTQYFGPGTRLTVL.

This clonotype was recorded a few times. CDR3 loop: CASRVGQDLGGYTF. The DNA of the CDR3 is TGTGCCAGCAGGGTTGGACAGGACCTGGGTGGCTACACCTTC. The chain is built from TRBV7-2 and TRBJ1-2; the match to TRBD1 covers 7 bases. The germline gives CDR1 SGHTA, CDR2 FQGNSA. Germline trimming cut 6 bases from V and 7 bases from J; bases unmatched to any gene: 11. The CDR3 totals 14 residues. Filled out from reference TRBV7-2 and TRBJ1-2, the complete variable domain reads GAGVSQSPSNKVTEKGKDVELRCDPISGHTALYWYRQSLGQGLEFLIYFQGNSAPDKSGLPSDRFSAERTGGSVSTLTIQRTQQEDSAVYLCASRVGQDLGGYTFGSGTRLTVV.

The chain uses TRBV6-1 and TRBJ2-7, with 9 positions matching TRBD2. Trimming took 1 base from V and 0 from J; bases not matched to a gene: 1. Looked up from germline, CDR1 is MNHNS and CDR2 is SASEGT. The CDR3 is made up of 15 amino acids. CDR3 sequence: CASSEELAGSYEQYF. DNA for the CDR3: TGTGCCAGCAGTGAAGAACTAGCGGGCTCCTACGAGCAGTACTTC.

The chain is built from TRBV19 and TRBJ2-7; TRBD2 might be the D (5 bases). Trimming left V 4 bases short and J 3 bases short, with 7 bases between. The CDR3 loop spans 12 amino acids. The germline V gene has CDR1 LNHDA and CDR2 SQIVND (reference sequence). The DNA of the CDR3 is TGTGCCAGTAGTACCGAGGGCTACGAGCAGTACTTC. Translated, it gives CASSTEGYEQYF.

This clonotype is a singleton in its sample. The chain combines TRBV20-1 with TRBJ2-1; 14 bases are a match to TRBD2. V lost 6 bases to trimming and J lost 9 bases; unmatched junction nucleotides: 10. Germline V gene data show CDR1 as DFQATT and CDR2 as SNEGSKA (reference sequence). The CDR3 extends over 15 amino acids. CDR3 nucleotides: TGCAGTGCGGGAGCCGGGACTAGCGGGAGTGGTGAGCAGTTCTTC. It encodes CSAGAGTSGSGEQFF.

CDR3 residues: CASSLRGGQVYEQYF. CDR3 coding DNA: TGTGCCAGCAGTTTAAGGGGGGGCCAGGTCTACGAGCAGTACTTC. The V gene is TRBV12-3 or TRBV12-4, the J gene TRBJ2-7; D is perhaps TRBD2 (7 bases). The CDR3 consists of 15 residues. V lost 2 bases and J 3 bases, leaving 14 bases between the germline ends.

V gene TRBV3-1 combines with J gene TRBJ2-1; 10 positions agree with TRBD1. Germline loops: CDR1 LGHDT, CDR2 YNNKEL (reference sequence). The CDR3 sequence is 15 residues long. V dropped 4 bases and J dropped 9; count of bases not matched to a gene: 9. The CDR3, as DNA: TGTGCCAGCAGCCGGGACAGGGGAGATAGGGGTGAGCAGTTCTTC. The encoded protein is CASSRDRGDRGEQFF.

The sample holds many counts of this clonotype. The rearrangement joins TRBV9 to TRBJ2-3; D not resolved. CDR1 SGDLS and CDR2 YYNGEE come from the germline V gene. The CDR3 is made up of 12 amino acids. V was trimmed by 6 bases and J by 3 bases, leaving 8 bases between them. CDR3 in DNA: TGTGCCAGCACTTATCTTACAGATACGCAGTATTTT. It specifies CASTYLTDTQYF. The whole variable domain, filled in from reference TRBV9 and TRBJ2-3, reads DSGVTQTPKHLITATGQRVTLRCSPRSGDLSVYWYQQSLDQGLQFLIQYYNGEERAKGNILERFSAQQFPDLHSELNLSSLELGDSALYFCASTYLTDTQYFGPGTRLTVL.

This clonotype appeared many times. The V and J genes are TRBV27 and TRBJ2-1; TRBD1 matches at 8 bases. This CDR3 is 17 amino acids long. The V segment lost 0 bases and the J segment 9 bases; nucleotides outside the gene matches: 13. Germline lookup yields CDR1 MNHEY and CDR2 SMNVEV (reference sequence). The CDR3 DNA sequence: TGTGCCAGCAGTTTATCCGGGACAGGTTGGAAGATTGGTGAGCAGTTCTTC. This sequence encodes CASSLSGTGWKIGEQFF.

The chain recombines TRBV12-3 or TRBV12-4 with TRBJ2-7, with 9 bases lining up with TRBD1. The DNA end favors TRBJ2-5, so the J call may be wrong. CDR3 length: 13 amino acids. CDR3 residues: CASSHRGPETQYF. The CDR3 coding sequence is TGTGCCAGCAGTCACAGGGGGCCAGAGACCCAGTACTTC.

The rearrangement links TRBV20-1 to TRBJ2-3; D not resolved. CDR1 is DFQATT and CDR2 is SNEGSKA in the germline V gene (reference sequence). The CDR3 is 16 residues long. In nucleotides, the CDR3 is TGCAGCGCCGAAGGTTGGGATCAACCTTACACAGATACGCAGTATTTT. Translated: CSAEGWDQPYTDTQYF.

Points on this clonotype: This may arise from a read error, as a much more abundant clone is one base away. This chain uses TRBV2 with TRBJ2-3, with D uncertain. Germline V gene lookup returns CDR1 SNHLY and CDR2 FYNNEI. The CDR3 covers 12 residues. The CDR3 bases are TGTGCCAGCGCCGCGGTGATTGATACGCGGTATTTT. Amino acid sequence: CASAAVIDTRYF.

The chain has TRBV7-2 and TRBJ1-1; a possible D gene is TRBD1 (5 bases). V lost 2 bases and J lost 8, with 18 bases in between. Germline loops: CDR1 SGHTA, CDR2 FQGNSA. This CDR3 spans 15 amino acids. CDR3 sequence (DNA): TGTGCCAGCAGCTTAAGTGCGGGGGTGGACGGGGAAGCTTTCTTT. It codes for CASSLSAGVDGEAFF.

This clonotype was observed a few times. The chain has TRBV24-1 and TRBJ1-2; D ambiguous. The germline gives CDR1 KGHDR, CDR2 SFDVKD. CDR3 length: 13 amino acids. Trimming took 3 bases from V and 5 from J, leaving 9 bases between them. The CDR3, as DNA: TGTGCCACCAGTGATGGTCAGAATTATGGCTACACCTTC. This codes for CATSDGQNYGYTF.

The sample holds a few counts of this clonotype. The rearrangement links TRBV20-1 to TRBJ2-1; perhaps TRBD1 as D (5 bases). From germline, CDR1 is DFQATT and CDR2 SNEGSKA (reference sequence). V dropped 3 bases and J dropped 8 bases, with 11 bases sitting between them. This CDR3 is 12 amino acids long. Here the CDR3 DNA reads TGCAGTGCTAGTCAGGGTTACTATGAGCAGTTCTTC. Translation gives CSASQGYYEQFF.

This clonotype appeared many times. V usage is TRBV27 and J usage is TRBJ1-2; 7 bases fit TRBD1. With V trimmed by 2 bases and J by 3 bases, 6 bases remained unmatched. Germline V CDR1 and CDR2: MNHEY, SMNVEV (reference sequence). This CDR3 contains 15 residues. CDR3 in DNA: TGTGCCAGCAGTTTAGTTCCAACAGGGGACTATGGCTACACCTTC. Amino acids: CASSLVPTGDYGYTF.

The sample holds a few counts of this clonotype. The rearrangement links TRBV7-6 to TRBJ2-1; possibly TRBD2 for D (5 bases). V dropped 4 bases and J dropped 3 bases, with 19 bases sitting between them. This CDR3 region has 17 residues. The germline V gene encodes CDR1 SGHVS and CDR2 FNYEAQ. CDR3 protein: CASSSTIVEGRYNEQFF. The CDR3 nucleotides read TGTGCCAGCAGCTCGACCATCGTAGAGGGCCGCTACAATGAGCAGTTCTTC. Variable domain in full (rest from reference TRBV7-6 and TRBJ2-1): GAGVSQSPRYKVTKRGQDVALRCDPISGHVSLYWYRQALGQGPEFLTYFNYEAQQDKSGLPNDRFSAERPEGSISTLTIQRTEQRDSAMYRCASSSTIVEGRYNEQFFGPGTRLTVL.

The V gene is TRBV5-6, the J gene TRBJ2-7, with 10 bases that match TRBD1. Trimming at V came to 3 bases and at J to 0 bases, leaving 3 bases not matched to a gene. From germline, CDR1 is SGHDT and CDR2 YYEEEE. The CDR3 extends over 15 amino acids. CDR3 DNA: TGTGCCAGCAGCTGGGGACAGGGGACCTCCTACGAGCAGTACTTC. Translating gives CASSWGQGTSYEQYF.

This chain links TRBV12-3 or TRBV12-4 with TRBJ1-6; 8 positions agree with TRBD1. V was pared by 6 bases and J by 10 bases, with 8 bases of the junction left unmatched. The CDR3 consists of 14 residues. The CDR3 spells CASRWTGQDSPLHF. CDR3 coding DNA: TGTGCCAGCAGATGGACAGGGCAGGACTCACCCCTCCACTTT.

This rearrangement joins TRBV9 to TRBJ1-2, with TRBD1 as a possible D gene (5 bases). V lost 2 bases and J 8 bases, leaving 16 bases between the germline ends. The CDR3 is 14 amino acids. Germline CDR1 is SGDLS and CDR2 is YYNGEE. In DNA form, the CDR3 reads TGTGCCAGCAGCGTCGGGGGGTACGACGAGGGCTACACCTTC. It is translated as CASSVGGYDEGYTF.

This chain joins TRBV27 and TRBJ2-5; 10 nucleotides agree with TRBD1. V lost 5 bases and J lost 5; bases outside the gene matches: 14. Per the germline V gene, CDR1 is MNHEY and CDR2 is SMNVEV (reference sequence). The CDR3 covers 17 residues. CDR3 sequence reads: CASSAPGDRGVRETQYF. CDR3 DNA: TGTGCCAGCAGTGCCCCAGGGGACAGGGGAGTAAGGGAGACCCAGTACTTC.

This clonotype was counted only a few times. The chain is built from TRBV28 and TRBJ2-7; no clear D gene. The J call may be in error: the DNA end matches TRBJ2-5 better. The CDR3 is 14 residues long. Germline lookup yields CDR1 MDHEN and CDR2 SYDVKM. The CDR3 protein is CASSIRGRKETQYF. The CDR3 nucleotides read TGTGCCAGCAGCATCCGAGGAAGGAAAGAGACCCAGTACTTC.

CDR3 region: CASSYGGRGLDTQYF. CDR3 DNA sequence: TGTGCCAGCAGTTACGGGGGGAGAGGCCTAGATACGCAGTATTTT. The J gene is TRBJ2-3, the V gene TRBV6-5, with D perhaps TRBD2 (6 bases). Trimming pared 2 bases from V and 5 bases from J, leaving 14 bases between. CDR3 length: 15 residues. The germline gives CDR1 MNHEY, CDR2 SVGAGI.

This clonotype was observed many times. This rearrangement joins TRBV9 to TRBJ2-7; 12 positions match TRBD2. J gave up 7 bases and V 0 bases, and 5 bases lay outside the gene matches. Germline V gene sequence: CDR1 SGDLS, CDR2 YYNGEE. The CDR3 spans 15 residues. Here the CDR3 reads CASSVGLAGVWEQYF. CDR3 in DNA: TGTGCCAGCAGCGTAGGACTAGCGGGAGTTTGGGAGCAGTACTTC. The full variable domain, in which reference TRBV9 and TRBJ2-7 provide the parts outside the CDR3, is DSGVTQTPKHLITATGQRVTLRCSPRSGDLSVYWYQQSLDQGLQFLIQYYNGEERAKGNILERFSAQQFPDLHSELNLSSLELGDSALYFCASSVGLAGVWEQYFGPGTRLTVT.

The rearrangement joins TRBV7-2 to TRBJ2-5; D is possibly TRBD1 (5 bases). Germline CDR1 reads SGHTA; CDR2 reads FQGNSA. This CDR3 contains 15 residues. V was cut by 5 bases and J by 0 bases, with 13 bases left in between. CDR3: CASSRGGADQETQYF. The DNA for the CDR3 is TGTGCCAGCAGCCGAGGTGGGGCAGACCAAGAGACCCAGTACTTC.

The V gene is TRBV28, the J gene TRBJ2-3; D possibly matches TRBD1 or TRBD2 (6 bases each). The CDR3 runs 13 residues. With 5 bases removed from V and 10 bases from J, the gap between germline ends came to 16 bases. Germline V gene sequence: CDR1 MDHEN, CDR2 SYDVKM. The CDR3 loop is CASSPAEGGSQYF. As DNA, the CDR3 is TGTGCCAGCAGTCCGGCGGAAGGGGGGTCGCAGTATTTT.

The V call is TRBV4-1, the J call TRBJ1-2; D is undetermined. The CDR3 loop spans 14 amino acids. V gave up 4 bases and J gave up 2 bases, with 11 bases separating them. Per germline, CDR1 MGHRA and CDR2 YSYEKL. The CDR3: CASSRRDRNYGYTF. The CDR3 DNA is TGCGCCAGCAGCCGTAGGGATCGGAACTATGGCTACACCTTC.